One and the same sample provided the 32 T cell receptor beta chains below, sequenced in a study of cytomegalovirus exposure and HLA in healthy donors. Primers included in the PCR were 60 Vbeta and 13 Jbeta primers. Profiling relied on immunoSEQ multiplex PCR, and the TCRdb table lists in-frame clones only, not all of them. The table shows under 130,000 clones, with 75% to 85% occurring only once. Sequenced input: PBMCs. These receptor sequences come from a man aged 18 to 29 in good health and CMV-seronegative.

V gene TRBV19 combines with J gene TRBJ1-2; 7 nucleotides align to TRBD1. The CDR3 extends over 15 amino acids. V dropped 1 base and J dropped 2; count of bases not matched to a gene: 4. Germline V gives CDR1 LNHDA, CDR2 SQIVND (reference sequence). The CDR3 sequence is CASSIVTGQNYGYTF. The CDR3 DNA reads as TGTGCCAGTAGTATAGTGACGGGACAGAACTATGGCTACACCTTC.

This chain connects TRBV11-2 to TRBJ2-2; 9 bases agree with TRBD1. V was clipped by 1 base and J by 0 bases; unmatched bases: 0. CDR3 size: 16 residues. Germline loops: CDR1 SGHAT, CDR2 FQNNGV. CDR3 loop: CASSLGQGANTGELFF. DNA for the CDR3: TGTGCCAGCAGCTTAGGACAGGGGGCGAACACCGGGGAGCTGTTTTTT.

This chain uses TRBV27 with TRBJ2-1, with D maybe TRBD2 (7 bases). Trimming stripped 1 base from V and 10 bases from J, with 11 bases between. Per the germline V gene, CDR1 is MNHEY and CDR2 is SMNVEV (reference sequence). The CDR3 contains 13 residues. CDR3 sequence reads: CASSLWGGTEQFF. The CDR3 DNA sequence: TGTGCCAGCAGTTTATGGGGGGGCACGGAGCAGTTCTTC.

The chain has TRBV2 and TRBJ1-2, with D possibly matching TRBD1 (6 bases). Trimming cost V 9 bases and J 8 bases, with 25 bases left between them. The germline V gene has CDR1 SNHLY and CDR2 FYNNEI. This CDR3 is built from 15 residues. The CDR3 region has the DNA TGTGCCAGTAAAGCCGGGGGGGCACAACTCGGAGGCTACACCTTC. Protein sequence: CASKAGGAQLGGYTF. The full variable domain, rest sourced from reference TRBV2 and TRBJ1-2, is EPEVTQTPSHQVTQMGQEVILRCVPISNHLYFYWYRQILGQKVEFLVSFYNNEISEKSEIFDDQFSVERPDGSNFTLKIRSTKLEDSAMYFCASKAGGAQLGGYTFGSGTRLTVV.

The rearrangement links TRBV19 to TRBJ1-1; the match to TRBD1 covers 9 bases. The V and J ends lost 6 bases and 5 bases, in that order; junction bases with no gene match: 4. The CDR3 is 13 residues long. CDR1 and CDR2 from the germline V gene are LNHDA and SQIVND (reference sequence). CDR3 nucleotides: TGTGCCAGTAGAACAGGGGGCGGAACTGAAGCTTTCTTT. Translating gives CASRTGGGTEAFF.

This clone was counted only a few times. The genes are TRBV29-1 and TRBJ1-1; 10 bases are shared with TRBD1. V gave up 7 bases and J gave up 10 bases; unmatched junction bases: 9. CDR1 and CDR2 (germline): SQVTM, ANQGSEA. CDR3 size: 12 residues. CDR3 loop: CSASGTGEVAFF. For the CDR3, the DNA is TGCAGCGCCTCCGGGACAGGGGAAGTAGCTTTCTTT. The variable domain in full, completed from reference TRBV29-1 and TRBJ1-1, reads SAVISQKPSRDICQRGTSLTIQCQVDSQVTMMFWYRQQPGQSLTLIATANQGSEATYESGFVIDKFPISRPNLTFSTLTVSNMSPEDSSIYLCSASGTGEVAFFGQGTRLTVV.

The J gene is TRBJ2-7, the V gene TRBV29-1, with TRBD1 matching 11 bases. The CDR3 runs to 14 residues. V was pared by 6 bases and J by 3 bases, with 7 bases of the junction left unmatched. From germline, CDR1 is SQVTM and CDR2 ANQGSEA. This CDR3 reads CSVEGTGGIYEQYF. In nucleotides, the CDR3 is TGCAGCGTAGAGGGGACAGGGGGGATCTACGAGCAGTACTTC.

J is TRBJ1-2 and V is TRBV6-4; 8 bases are a match to TRBD1. Germline V CDR1 and CDR2: MRHNA, SNTAGT. The CDR3 has 13 amino acids. The J segment lost 9 bases and the V segment lost 6 bases, leaving 9 bases of the junction unmatched. In DNA, the CDR3 is TGTGCCAGCAGGAAGACAGGGGCGAAGAGCTACACCTTC. It is translated as CASRKTGAKSYTF.

This chain links TRBV4-2 with TRBJ1-5; D perhaps matches TRBD1 (6 bases). Germline values: CDR1 LGHNA, CDR2 YNFKEQ. The CDR3 has 20 amino acids. V was cut by 0 bases and J by 0 bases, with 21 bases left in between. CDR3 sequence reads: CASSQDWSRGPNYSNQPQHF. CDR3 coding DNA: TGTGCCAGCAGCCAAGATTGGTCCAGGGGACCGAATTATAGCAATCAGCCCCAGCATTTT.

V gene TRBV7-9 combines with J gene TRBJ2-5, with D possibly being TRBD2 (6 bases). The germline V and J ends were trimmed by 3 bases and 6 bases, with 14 bases remaining between them. CDR1 is SEHNR and CDR2 is FQNEAQ in the germline V gene (reference sequence). The CDR3 has 14 residues. CDR3: CASSLSGSTQTQYF. The CDR3 DNA reads TGTGCCAGCAGCTTGTCCGGGAGTACGCAGACCCAGTACTTC. Filled out from reference TRBV7-9 and TRBJ2-5, the complete variable domain reads DTGVSQNPRHKITKRGQNVTFRCDPISEHNRLYWYRQTLGQGPEFLTYFQNEAQLEKSRLLSDRFSAERPKGSFSTLEIQRTEQGDSAMYLCASSLSGSTQTQYFGPGTRLLVL.

This clone has more than one count but fewer than ten. The rearrangement uses TRBV27 and TRBJ2-5, with TRBD1 matching over 10 bases. The CDR3 consists of 15 residues. The junction had 5 bases not matched to a gene; V was cut back by 2 bases and J by 5 bases. Germline loops: CDR1 MNHEY, CDR2 SMNVEV (reference sequence). The DNA for the CDR3 is TGTGCCAGCAGTTTACGGACAGGGGGTGGGGAGACCCAGTACTTC. It codes for CASSLRTGGGETQYF.

The CDR3 DNA follows: TGTGCCATCTCAGAGGTGGACACTGAAGCTTTCTTT. It codes for CAISEVDTEAFF. The genes are TRBV6-5 and TRBJ1-1; D is uncertain. The germline CDR1 and CDR2 sequences are MNHEY and SVGAGI. This CDR3 spans 12 amino acids. Trimming removed 10 bases at V and 3 bases at J, with 12 bases between.

V is TRBV12-5 and J is TRBJ2-2, with D possibly matching TRBD1 (6 bases). CDR1 and CDR2 from the germline V gene are LGHNT and FRNRAP. CDR3 length: 15 amino acids. V was clipped by 0 bases and J by 8 bases, with 13 bases between them. The CDR3 region has the DNA TGTGCTAGTGGTTTGGTACAGGGTTTTACTGGGGAGCTGTTTTTT. Translating it yields CASGLVQGFTGELFF. Combining the CDR3 with reference TRBV12-5 and TRBJ2-2 gives the whole variable domain DARVTQTPRHKVTEMGQEVTMRCQPILGHNTVFWYRQTMMQGLELLAYFRNRAPLDDSGMPKDRFSAEMPDATLATLKIQPSEPRDSAVYFCASGLVQGFTGELFFGEGSRLTVL.

The chain carries TRBV19 and TRBJ1-1; tentatively, D is TRBD1 (5 bases). Trimming took off 3 bases at V and 3 bases at J, with 11 bases between the two ends. Germline CDR1 LNHDA, CDR2 SQIVND (reference sequence). CDR3 length: 14 residues. The CDR3 spells CASSMEGAYTEAFF. Here the CDR3 DNA reads TGTGCCAGTAGTATGGAAGGGGCCTACACTGAAGCTTTCTTT.

The genes are TRBV6-5 and TRBJ2-5; TRBD1 aligns across 7 bases. The last part of the DNA fits TRBJ2-7 better; the J call may be wrong. The germline gives CDR1 MNHEY, CDR2 SVGAGI. The CDR3 runs to 14 residues. The CDR3 spells CASQTQGVSYEQYF. As DNA, the CDR3 is TGTGCCAGTCAAACCCAGGGGGTCTCCTACGAGCAGTACTTC.

This clone appeared a few times. The rearrangement joins TRBV29-1 to TRBJ1-2; 8 bases are shared with TRBD1. The germline V gene has CDR1 SQVTM and CDR2 ANQGSEA. J was trimmed by 6 bases and V by 6 bases; bases with no gene match: 9. This CDR3 spans 13 amino acids. The CDR3 DNA reads as TGCAGCGTCGCGGAGGGACAGGCAAATGGCTACACCTTC. This codes for CSVAEGQANGYTF. Filled out from reference TRBV29-1 and TRBJ1-2, the complete variable domain reads SAVISQKPSRDICQRGTSLTIQCQVDSQVTMMFWYRQQPGQSLTLIATANQGSEATYESGFVIDKFPISRPNLTFSTLTVSNMSPEDSSIYLCSVAEGQANGYTFGSGTRLTVV.

The chain carries TRBV6-5 and TRBJ1-2; D call uncertain. Trimming cost V 10 bases and J 8 bases, with 11 bases left between them. CDR1 MNHEY and CDR2 SVGAGI come from the germline V gene. CDR3 length equals 10 residues. CDR3 DNA sequence: TGTGCCACCCACTCAAGAGGCTACACCTTC. Residues: CATHSRGYTF.

The V call is TRBV14, the J call TRBJ1-3; D unresolved. Germline lookup yields CDR1 SGHDN and CDR2 FVKESK. The ends were cut back, 5 bases at V and 4 bases at J, with 21 bases in the middle. This CDR3 has 17 amino acids. CDR3 sequence: CASSDYPTRSWGNTIYF. The CDR3 bases are TGTGCCAGCAGCGACTACCCCACCCGGTCTTGGGGAAACACCATATATTTT.

The CDR3 DNA reads TGTGCCAGCAGTTTCACCCAACCTGGACTAGCGGCCTACAATGAGCAGTTCTTC. It is translated as CASSFTQPGLAAYNEQFF. V is TRBV27 and J is TRBJ2-1; 10 nucleotides agree with TRBD2. J was trimmed by 2 bases and V by 3 bases; bases with no gene match: 10. CDR3 length: 18 amino acids. The germline V gene has CDR1 MNHEY and CDR2 SMNVEV (reference sequence).

The rearrangement links TRBV25-1 to TRBJ2-7, with TRBD1 as a possible D gene (6 bases). CDR3 length: 14 residues. V was cut by 5 bases and J by 4 bases, with 15 bases left in between. In germline, CDR1 is MGHDK, CDR2 SYGVNS. The CDR3 sequence: CASSMAQGAYEQYF. The CDR3 region has the DNA TGTGCCAGCAGTATGGCACAGGGAGCATACGAGCAGTACTTC.

The rearrangement links TRBV5-1 to TRBJ1-1, with D perhaps matching TRBD1 (6 bases). The CDR3 runs to 14 residues. V gave up 0 bases and J gave up 7 bases, with 13 bases separating them. CDR1 is SGHRS and CDR2 is YFSETQ in the germline V gene. The CDR3 reads CASSLDREKGEAFF. In DNA form, the CDR3 reads TGCGCCAGCAGCTTGGACAGGGAAAAGGGTGAAGCTTTCTTT.

A single count supports this clone. CDR3 loop: CASNLGPSGRFSYEQYF. For the CDR3, the DNA is TGTGCCAGCAACCTAGGGCCAAGCGGGAGGTTCTCCTACGAGCAGTACTTC. This sequence joins TRBV7-2 and TRBJ2-7; 9 bases align to TRBD2. The CDR3 has 17 residues. V gave up 7 bases and J gave up 0 bases; unmatched junction bases: 13. The germline CDR1 and CDR2 sequences are SGHTA and FQGNSA.

The J gene is TRBJ2-1, the V gene TRBV11-2; TRBD2 is a possible D gene (6 bases). Germline CDR1 SGHAT, CDR2 FQNNGV. This CDR3 has 13 residues. Deletions cut 4 bases from V and 7 bases from J, with 11 bases between. In DNA, the CDR3 is TGTGCCAGCAGCTGGGGACTGTCTAATGAGCAGTTCTTC. Encoded protein: CASSWGLSNEQFF.

Regarding this clone: A read error may produce the germline difference seen at one junction end. The chain uses TRBV29-1 and TRBJ2-7; 8 nucleotides match TRBD1. Germline lookup yields CDR1 SQVTM and CDR2 ANQGSEA. The CDR3 covers 11 residues. CDR3 loop: CSVVALTGAFF. CDR3 in DNA: TGCAGCGTTGTGGCTCTGACAGGGGCCTTCTTC.

The chain uses TRBV4-2 and TRBJ2-7; unclear D gene. The CDR3 consists of 14 residues. From germline, CDR1 is LGHNA and CDR2 YNFKEQ. V lost 3 bases and J 0 bases, leaving 9 bases between the germline ends. CDR3 in DNA: TGTGCCAGCAGCCAGCGTAGGAGCTCCTACGAGCAGTACTTC. This sequence encodes CASSQRRSSYEQYF.

Here the CDR3 reads CASTSLENTEAFF. In nucleotides, the CDR3 is TGTGCCAGCACCAGTCTCGAGAACACTGAAGCTTTCTTT. The V and J genes are TRBV28 and TRBJ1-1; D remains ambiguous. V dropped 7 bases and J dropped 1 base, with 10 bases sitting between them. Germline CDR1 and CDR2: MDHEN and SYDVKM. The CDR3 runs 13 residues. Full variable domain (remainder filled in from reference TRBV28 and TRBJ1-1): DVKVTQSSRYLVKRTGEKVFLECVQDMDHENMFWYRQDPGLGLRLIYFSYDVKMKEKGDIPEGYSVSREKKERFSLILESASTNQTSMYLCASTSLENTEAFFGQGTRLTVV.

V usage is TRBV7-2 and J usage is TRBJ2-3; 12 bases are a match to TRBD2. The CDR3 runs to 16 residues. Germline CDR1 and CDR2: SGHTA and FQGNSA. Trimming cost V 5 bases and J 0 bases; bases outside gene matches: 3. The CDR3 nucleotides are TGTGCCAGCAGCCCTGGACTAGCGGGAAGCACAGATACGCAGTATTTT. Protein sequence: CASSPGLAGSTDTQYF.

The gene calls are TRBV7-3 and TRBJ2-2; 13 nucleotides match TRBD2. Looked up from germline, CDR1 is SGHTA and CDR2 is FQGTGA. This CDR3 has 19 amino acids. The V gene end was trimmed by 0 bases and the J gene end by 1 base; junction bases not matched to a gene: 5. The CDR3 here is CASSLTPGLAGMNTGELFF. Here the CDR3 DNA reads TGTGCCAGCAGCTTAACACCGGGACTAGCGGGAATGAACACCGGGGAGCTGTTTTTT. The full variable domain, its missing parts supplied by reference TRBV7-3 and TRBJ2-2, is GAGVSQTPSNKVTEKGKYVELRCDPISGHTALYWYRQSLGQGPEFLIYFQGTGAADDSGLPNDRFFAVRPEGSVSTLKIQRTERGDSAVYLCASSLTPGLAGMNTGELFFGEGSRLTVL.

The CDR3 nucleotides are TGTGCCAGCAGCCCCAGGTCCGACAGTAAGGGCATTCAGTACTTC. Amino acids: CASSPRSDSKGIQYF. The chain employs TRBV4-2 and TRBJ2-4; D may be TRBD1 (5 bases). Germline V CDR1 and CDR2: LGHNA, YNFKEQ. The CDR3 spans 15 residues. V was trimmed by 4 bases and J by 9 bases, leaving 19 bases between them.

The chain couples TRBV6-5 to TRBJ2-7; 8 bases agree with TRBD1. V shed 8 bases, J shed 7 bases, and the junction held 13 bases outside the gene matches. The germline CDR1 and CDR2 sequences are MNHEY and SVGAGI. The CDR3 extends over 14 amino acids. The CDR3 nucleotides are TGTGCCAGCCACCCTCAGCAGGGGGCTTGGGAGCAGTACTTC. Its translation: CASHPQQGAWEQYF.

The chain joins TRBV7-9 to TRBJ2-3; perhaps TRBD1 as D (5 bases). This CDR3 region has 15 residues. Trimming pared 0 bases from V and 0 bases from J, leaving 7 bases between. The germline gives CDR1 SEHNR, CDR2 FQNEAQ (reference sequence). The CDR3 is CASSLATASTDTQYF. DNA for the CDR3: TGTGCCAGCAGCTTAGCGACAGCTAGCACAGATACGCAGTATTTT.

This chain connects TRBV6-5 to TRBJ2-1; the D gene is possibly TRBD1 (6 bases). The CDR3 runs 11 residues. Trimming left V 5 bases short and J 11 bases short, with 10 bases between. CDR1 and CDR2 from the germline V gene are MNHEY and SVGAGI. CDR3 nucleotide sequence: TGTGCCAGCAGTCAGACAGGAAAGCAGTTCTTC. Translation: CASSQTGKQFF.